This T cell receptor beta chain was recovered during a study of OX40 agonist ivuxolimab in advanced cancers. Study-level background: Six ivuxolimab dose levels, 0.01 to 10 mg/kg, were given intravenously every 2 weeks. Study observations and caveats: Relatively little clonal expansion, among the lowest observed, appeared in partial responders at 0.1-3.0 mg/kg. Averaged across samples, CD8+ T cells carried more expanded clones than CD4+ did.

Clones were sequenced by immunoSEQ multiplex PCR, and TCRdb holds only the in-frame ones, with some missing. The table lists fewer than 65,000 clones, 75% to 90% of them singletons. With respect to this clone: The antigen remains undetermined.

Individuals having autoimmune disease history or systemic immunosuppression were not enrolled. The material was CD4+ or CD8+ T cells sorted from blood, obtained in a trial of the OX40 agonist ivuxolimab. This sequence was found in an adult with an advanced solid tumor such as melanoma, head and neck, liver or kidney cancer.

The CDR3 loop reads CASSSITKGRGTEAFF. The CDR3 bases are TGCGCCAGCAGCTCTATTACTAAGGGGCGCGGGACTGAAGCTTTCTTT. The chain uses TRBV5-1 and TRBJ1-1; D perhaps matches TRBD1 (5 bases). V dropped 3 bases and J dropped 5 bases, with 20 bases sitting between them. Per germline, CDR1 SGHRS and CDR2 YFSETQ. The CDR3 is 16 residues long.